This T cell receptor beta chain derives from a study of T cells in Graves' hyperthyroidism and ophthalmopathy. Notes on the study in general: Separation of ophthalmopathy from stable hyperthyroidism was achieved by a 13 V-J model.

RNA transcripts provided the source from which TCR beta CDR3 regions were amplified. TCR CDR3 underwent first-round RT-PCR with the HTBI primer set. TCRdb reanalysed the multiplex PCR reads using MiXCR and keeps one entry per CDR3 protein. This repertoire shows roughly 350,000 distinct CDR3 sequences, roughly 14% found once; its top ten account for about 22%. This clonotype was seen a handful of times. What it binds is unknown. Trimming cost V 4 bases and J 10 bases, with 23 bases left between them. The V gene's germline CDR1 is MDHEN and CDR2 SYDVKM. The CDR3 extends over 16 amino acids. The chain is built from TRBV28 and TRBJ2-1; D is tentatively TRBD1 or TRBD2 (5 bases each). This clonotype originated in a woman in her 30s with Graves' hyperthyroidism. The sequencing input was blood. CDR3 DNA: TGTGCCAGCAGTTCCCCCGCCGGGACGTGGCGCCTCGAGCAGTTCTTC. Its translation is CASSSPAGTWRLEQFF. The entire variable domain, with the rest obtained from reference TRBV28 and TRBJ2-1, is as follows: DVKVTQSSRYLVKRTGEKVFLECVQDMDHENMFWYRQDPGLGLRLIYFSYDVKMKEKGDIPEGYSVSREKKERFSLILESASTNQTSMYLCASSSPAGTWRLEQFFGPGTRLTVL.